A single sample gave rise to the 20 T cell receptor beta chains below, sequenced in a study of glioma-infiltrating T cells after dendritic cell vaccination. TCRdb's copy holds only in-frame clones and misses some; the assay was immunoSEQ multiplex PCR. The sample shows over 55,000 clones, 81% of them seen only once. Source: blood, taken before dendritic cell vaccination. The receptors derive from a human donor with glioblastoma.

This clone has just a few counts. In DNA form, the CDR3 reads TGCGCCAGCAGCCAAGAAGGGGACAGAGTCCACGAGCAGTACTTC. It yields the protein CASSQEGDRVHEQYF. This chain joins TRBV4-3 and TRBJ2-7, with 7 bases aligning to TRBD1. Germline loops: CDR1 LGHNA, CDR2 YSLEER. The CDR3 totals 15 residues. With V trimmed by 0 bases and J by 5 bases, 7 bases remained unmatched.

The chain recombines TRBV5-1 with TRBJ2-7; TRBD1 aligns across 9 bases. Looked up from germline, CDR1 is SGHRS and CDR2 is YFSETQ. The CDR3 length is 17 residues. The V gene end was trimmed by 4 bases and the J gene end by 6 bases; junction bases not matched to a gene: 17. In nucleotides, the CDR3 is TGCGCCAGCAGCCGGGTGGGTTCTGGGACAGGGATGATCGAGCAGTACTTC. Its translation: CASSRVGSGTGMIEQYF. The full variable domain, rest sourced from reference TRBV5-1 and TRBJ2-7, is KAGVTQTPRYLIKTRGQQVTLSCSPISGHRSVSWYQQTPGQGLQFLFEYFSETQRNKGNFPGRFSGRQFSNSRSEMNVSTLELGDSALYLCASSRVGSGTGMIEQYFGPGTRLTVT.

This clone was picked up one time. The rearrangement links TRBV30 to TRBJ1-1; possible D gene TRBD1, 6 bases. The V end lost 5 bases, the J end lost 0 bases, and 10 bases lay between the germline ends. The germline gives CDR1 GTSNPN, CDR2 SVGIG (reference sequence). CDR3 length: 13 amino acids. CDR3: CAWRTALNTEAFF. Written as DNA, the CDR3 is TGTGCCTGGCGGACAGCTTTGAACACTGAAGCTTTCTTT. The variable domain in full, completed from reference TRBV30 and TRBJ1-1, reads SQTIHQWPATLVQPVGSPLSLECTVEGTSNPNLYWYRQAAGRGLQLLFYSVGIGQISSEVPQNLSASRPQDRQFILSSKKLLLSDSGFYLCAWRTALNTEAFFGQGTRLTVV.

The chain uses TRBV11-1 and TRBJ2-7, with D perhaps TRBD2 (5 bases). The V end was cut by 3 bases, the J end by 6 bases, with 12 bases between. The germline CDR1 and CDR2 sequences are SGHAT and FQDESV (reference sequence). This CDR3 is 13 amino acids long. CDR3 region: CASSFSGNGEQYF. The CDR3 DNA follows: TGTGCCAGCAGCTTTTCGGGGAACGGCGAGCAGTACTTC.

The rearrangement uses TRBV25-1 and TRBJ1-1; possible D gene TRBD1, 6 bases. The CDR3 contains 16 residues. Germline CDR1 MGHDK, CDR2 SYGVNS. Trimming shortened V by 11 bases and J by 6 bases, and 28 bases separated the two germline ends. The CDR3 DNA reads as TGTGCCGGGCCAGCCAAGGGGACAAAGGTGGGGGCTGAAGCTTTCTTT. Its protein product is CAGPAKGTKVGAEAFF.

The chain is built from TRBV6-5 and TRBJ1-5; possible D gene TRBD1, 5 bases. This CDR3 is built from 13 residues. Looked up from germline, CDR1 is MNHEY and CDR2 is SVGAGI. V was clipped by 6 bases and J by 1 base, with 7 bases between them. The CDR3 nucleotides read TGTGCCAGCAGGGGGCAGAGCAATCAGCCCCAGCATTTT. Translated: CASRGQSNQPQHF.

The rearrangement joins TRBV1 to TRBJ2-7; no DNA check was done on the table's D call, TRBD2. TRBV1 is a recognized pseudogene. The CDR3 sequence is 16 residues long. CDR3 bases: TGCACCAGCAGCCACGATCGGCGCGGGGGGCCCTACGAGCAGTACTTC. Translation gives CTSSHDRRGGPYEQYF.

The V call is TRBV14, the J call TRBJ2-2, with 9 bases lining up with TRBD1. The junction had 10 bases not matched to a gene; V was cut back by 4 bases and J by 4 bases. The CDR3 has 17 amino acids. The V gene's germline CDR1 is SGHDN and CDR2 FVKESK. CDR3 sequence (DNA): TGTGCCAGCAGCCCACCCTTCGGACAGGGGAGCACCGGGGAGCTGTTTTTT. This codes for CASSPPFGQGSTGELFF.

This clone has a single count. DNA of the CDR3: TGCGCCAGCAGCCAAGTACAGGGATACTATGGCTACACCTTC. This codes for CASSQVQGYYGYTF. V is TRBV4-3 and J is TRBJ1-2; the D gene is possibly TRBD1 (6 bases). Germline V lookup: CDR1 LGHNA, CDR2 YSLEER. The V end was cut by 1 base, the J end by 3 bases, with 9 bases between. The CDR3 loop spans 14 amino acids.

The CDR3 DNA sequence: TGTGCCAGCAGCCAAGAACGGCGGGACAGGAGTTCCTACGAGCAGTACTTC. Its translation: CASSQERRDRSSYEQYF. The chain has TRBV4-2 and TRBJ2-7; 8 nucleotides align to TRBD1. V shed 0 bases and J 1 base; nucleotides not matched to a gene: 8. Per germline, CDR1 LGHNA and CDR2 YNFKEQ. The CDR3 length is 17 residues.

The chain has TRBV12-5 and TRBJ1-5; 9 bases are shared with TRBD1. V lost 6 bases, J lost 4 bases, and 4 bases stayed unmatched. The CDR3 loop spans 14 amino acids. The V gene's germline CDR1 is LGHNT and CDR2 FRNRAP. Written as DNA, the CDR3 is TGTGCTAGTGGGGGGACAGGGTGGAATCAGCCCCAGCATTTT. Its translation: CASGGTGWNQPQHF.

This chain uses TRBV7-6 with TRBJ2-3, with 11 bases that match TRBD2. This CDR3 has 18 residues. CDR1 is SGHVS and CDR2 is FNYEAQ in the germline V gene. V shed 2 bases and J 2 bases; nucleotides not matched to a gene: 9. The CDR3 protein is CASSLTPIAGGPTDTQYF. CDR3 in DNA: TGTGCCAGCAGCTTAACGCCTATAGCGGGGGGGCCCACAGATACGCAGTATTTT.

The chain combines TRBV5-1 with TRBJ1-4; a possible D gene is TRBD1 (5 bases). V was shortened by 3 bases and J by 8 bases, with 14 bases between the two germline ends. This CDR3 is built from 14 residues. The germline CDR1 and CDR2 sequences are SGHRS and YFSETQ. This CDR3 is CASSSQGRVEKLFF. CDR3 DNA: TGCGCCAGCAGCTCGCAGGGTCGGGTCGAAAAACTGTTTTTT.

This clone was detected only once. The chain uses TRBV7-9 and TRBJ2-1, with 10 positions matching TRBD1. The germline CDR1 and CDR2 sequences are SEHNR and FQNEAQ (reference sequence). CDR3 size: 12 residues. The V gene end was trimmed by 2 bases and the J gene end by 14 bases; junction bases not matched to a gene: 3. CDR3 in DNA: TGTGCCAGCAGCTTAACCGGGACAGGGGAGTTCTTC. Protein: CASSLTGTGEFF.

The chain combines TRBV7-6 with TRBJ2-5; TRBD2 matches at 8 bases. There are 19 residues in the CDR3. Germline CDR1 reads SGHVS; CDR2 reads FNYEAQ. The J segment lost 2 bases and the V segment lost 5 bases, leaving 19 bases of the junction unmatched. CDR3 in amino acids: CASSEYRGSGGPQQETQYF. CDR3 in DNA: TGTGCCAGCAGCGAATATAGAGGAAGCGGGGGCCCCCAACAAGAGACCCAGTACTTC.

The V call is TRBV10-3, the J call TRBJ2-1, with 12 bases aligning to TRBD2. The germline V gene encodes CDR1 ENHRY and CDR2 SYGVKD. There are 16 residues in the CDR3. Trimming took 4 bases from V and 0 from J; bases not matched to a gene: 1. Written as DNA, the CDR3 is TGTGCCATCAGTGCTAGCGGGGGGGCCTCCTACAATGAGCAGTTCTTC. The encoded protein is CAISASGGASYNEQFF.

The chain uses TRBV9 and TRBJ2-1; D may be TRBD2 (6 bases). Looked up from germline, CDR1 is SGDLS and CDR2 is YYNGEE. This CDR3 comprises 14 residues. V was cut by 6 bases and J by 3 bases, with 13 bases left in between. The CDR3 loop reads CASNGGPHYNEQFF. The CDR3 DNA follows: TGTGCCAGCAACGGAGGGCCCCACTACAATGAGCAGTTCTTC.

The chain links TRBV2 to TRBJ2-7; the match to TRBD1 covers 8 bases. Germline trimming cut 4 bases from V and 7 bases from J; bases unmatched to any gene: 6. The germline V gene has CDR1 SNHLY and CDR2 FYNNEI. CDR3 length equals 13 residues. Written as DNA, the CDR3 is TGTGCCAGCAGTGGGACAGGGTACGGTGAGCAGTACTTC. This gives the protein CASSGTGYGEQYF.

The chain is built from TRBV6-4 and TRBJ2-6; 7 bases fit TRBD1. V was pared by 5 bases and J by 2 bases, with 0 bases of the junction left unmatched. The CDR3 is 14 residues long. CDR1 is MRHNA and CDR2 is SNTAGT in the germline V gene. The CDR3 loop is CASSQGAGANVLTF. DNA of the CDR3: TGTGCCAGCAGTCAGGGGGCTGGGGCCAACGTCCTGACTTTC.

The chain uses TRBV5-1 and TRBJ2-1; 7 bases align to TRBD2. Trimming cost V 5 bases and J 4 bases; bases outside gene matches: 9. The CDR3 has 15 residues. Per the germline V gene, CDR1 is SGHRS and CDR2 is YFSETQ. In DNA, the CDR3 is TGCGCCAGCAGTAGAGAGGGAGGGGAATACAATGAGCAGTTCTTC. This sequence encodes CASSREGGEYNEQFF.